Each of the 6 T cell receptor beta chains below was sequenced from the same sample in a study of STAT5B mutations in CD4+ large granular lymphocyte leukemia. Libraries were prepared by immunoSEQ multiplex PCR; TCRdb keeps only in-frame clonotypes and omits some of them. The sample holds approximately 30,000 clones, about 70% seen once. Sequenced input: CD4+ T cells from blood buffy coats. All receptors come from a human donor in good health.

The CDR3 loop reads CASSAGTDEKLFF. For the CDR3, the DNA is TGTGCCAGCTCAGCCGGGACAGATGAAAAACTGTTTTTT. The V gene is TRBV18, the J gene TRBJ1-4, with 7 bases lining up with TRBD1. V was pared by 5 bases and J by 6 bases, with 3 bases of the junction left unmatched. The germline gives CDR1 KGHSH, CDR2 LQKENI. CDR3 length equals 13 residues.

V gene TRBV29-1 combines with J gene TRBJ1-3, with D possibly matching TRBD1 (5 bases). Trimming pared 4 bases from V and 1 base from J, leaving 5 bases between. Germline V gene data show CDR1 as SQVTM and CDR2 as ANQGSEA. The CDR3 runs to 12 residues. CDR3 nucleotides: TGCAGCGTTGGGACATCTGGAAACACCATATATTTT. Its protein product is CSVGTSGNTIYF.

The V and J genes are TRBV27 and TRBJ1-5; the D gene is possibly TRBD1 (6 bases). The V gene's germline CDR1 is MNHEY and CDR2 SMNVEV (reference sequence). Trimming shortened V by 7 bases and J by 0 bases, and 13 bases separated the two germline ends. The CDR3 runs 15 residues. The CDR3 is CASKDRQHSNQPQHF. For the CDR3, the DNA is TGTGCCAGCAAAGACAGGCAACATAGCAATCAGCCCCAGCATTTT.

J is TRBJ2-1 and V is TRBV9, with TRBD2 identical over 8 bases. V shed 4 bases, J shed 6 bases, and the junction held 12 bases outside the gene matches. Germline CDR1 reads SGDLS; CDR2 reads YYNGEE. The CDR3 is 16 residues long. The CDR3 DNA follows: TGTGCCAGCAGCAAAGGGGGAGTAGCGGGGCGCAATGAGCAGTTCTTC. Its protein is CASSKGGVAGRNEQFF.

This clone occurred a few times. Here the CDR3 DNA reads TGTGCCAGCTCACCCCGGACAGGAGCCTACGAGCAGTACTTC. Protein: CASSPRTGAYEQYF. V usage is TRBV18 and J usage is TRBJ2-7; 7 bases are shared with TRBD1. From germline, CDR1 is KGHSH and CDR2 LQKENI. The CDR3 contains 14 residues. The junction had 4 bases not matched to a gene; V was cut back by 3 bases and J by 2 bases.

The chain joins TRBV5-8 to TRBJ1-1, with no clear D. CDR3 size: 16 residues. CDR1 is SGHTS and CDR2 is YDEGEE in the germline V gene. V lost 0 bases to trimming and J lost 3 bases, with 15 bases between them. Written as DNA, the CDR3 is TGTGCCAGCAGCTTGGAGGGTAGTGATGGGGACACTGAAGCTTTCTTT. It codes for CASSLEGSDGDTEAFF.